A selection of T cell receptor beta chains follows, all from one sample in a study of T cells expressing NK-cell markers. From its re-call of the 5' RACE reads, TCRdb lists each CDR3 protein once, without DNA. There are some 390,000 distinct CDR3 sequences in the sample, with 9.5% to 12% held by the top ten. The sequencing sample was made of blood T cells: a sorted CD56 or NKG2C T cell subset, CD4+ or CD8+ T cells, or bulk PBMC T cells (not recorded which). These receptors originate from a woman aged 45-60 years in good health. The CDR3 runs from the conserved cysteine through the conserved F or W.

J gene,CDR3 length,V gene,CDR3 protein
TRBJ1-6,16,TRBV4-1,CASSQEPGTTNSPLHF
TRBJ2-1,17,TRBV5-1,CASSLGSPGLTYNEQFF
TRBJ2-7,15,TRBV12-3/TRBV12-4,CASSLVRGAWVEQYF
TRBJ2-1,12,TRBV5-6,CASSATGHEQFF
TRBJ1-1,11,TRBV5-1,CASGSEREAFF
TRBJ1-5,14,TRBV29-1,CSVQSSGVDQPQHF
TRBJ2-5,16,TRBV4-1,CASSQDSRVGKETQYF
TRBJ2-5,15,TRBV10-3,CAISDGRSLGETQYF
TRBJ1-4,11,TRBV11-3,CASSSGEKLFF
TRBJ1-5,12,TRBV12-3/TRBV12-4,CASTKGAQPQHF
TRBJ1-4,14,TRBV7-2,CASSPTGFGEKLFF
TRBJ2-3,14,TRBV20-1,CSASSRETTDTQYF
TRBJ2-5,15,TRBV29-1,CSVEDGLAAQETQYF
TRBJ1-5,15,TRBV6-2/TRBV6-3,CASRSVGQSNQPQHF
TRBJ2-7,15,TRBV3-1,CASSQSGRTAYEQYF
TRBJ2-7,17,TRBV7-8,CASVPGQLSSLIYEQYF
TRBJ2-1,14,TRBV5-1,CASSLPGRENEQFF
TRBJ2-7,14,TRBV9,CASSVVQPLYEQYF
TRBJ2-6,15,TRBV4-1,CASSDRRSGANVLTF
TRBJ1-2,13,TRBV19,CASSIGRVRGYTF
TRBJ2-7,19,TRBV5-5,CASRPEVVAGGSSSYEQYF
TRBJ2-1,13,TRBV5-6,CASSFADGGEQFF
TRBJ2-3,15,TRBV24-1,CATSESGIRDDTQYF
TRBJ2-2,14,TRBV9,CASSVEGPSGELFF
TRBJ2-1,16,TRBV5-1,CASSLEASVQYNEQFF
TRBJ1-1,14,TRBV24-1,CATRNTGENTEAFF
TRBJ2-7,15,TRBV2,CASRRDRLSGYEQYF
TRBJ1-2,14,TRBV21-1,CASSTPGTTYGYTF
TRBJ2-7,13,TRBV29-1,CSVVDGSSYEQYF
TRBJ1-4,14,TRBV2,CASSANGLNEKLFF
TRBJ1-5,14,TRBV3-1,CASSQERGTQPQHF
TRBJ2-2,14,TRBV12-3/TRBV12-4,CASRAGEEAGELFF
TRBJ1-2,13,TRBV5-5,CASSLRGNYGYTF
TRBJ1-5,15,TRBV6-1,CASASLSGRNQPQHF
TRBJ2-3,14,TRBV12-3/TRBV12-4,CASRAENRPDTQYF
TRBJ2-1,15,TRBV7-2,CASSPPLAPHNEQFF
TRBJ2-5,15,TRBV2,CASSEVRGQAETQYF
TRBJ2-1,16,TRBV20-1,CSARDFKQSSYNEQFF
TRBJ2-1,17,TRBV11-3,CASSSGLAGSSYNEQFF
TRBJ2-7,13,TRBV29-1,CSAGTSGVYEQYF
TRBJ2-2,14,TRBV6-5,CASRVLTSTGELFF
TRBJ2-3,11,TRBV29-1,CSEKRADTQYF
TRBJ2-5,11,TRBV7-9,CASSLGGLGYF
TRBJ2-1,14,TRBV20-1,CSALLAWPFYEQFF
TRBJ2-7,13,TRBV4-1,CASSPNEGLEQYF
TRBJ2-7,13,TRBV19,CATQQDIRGEQYF